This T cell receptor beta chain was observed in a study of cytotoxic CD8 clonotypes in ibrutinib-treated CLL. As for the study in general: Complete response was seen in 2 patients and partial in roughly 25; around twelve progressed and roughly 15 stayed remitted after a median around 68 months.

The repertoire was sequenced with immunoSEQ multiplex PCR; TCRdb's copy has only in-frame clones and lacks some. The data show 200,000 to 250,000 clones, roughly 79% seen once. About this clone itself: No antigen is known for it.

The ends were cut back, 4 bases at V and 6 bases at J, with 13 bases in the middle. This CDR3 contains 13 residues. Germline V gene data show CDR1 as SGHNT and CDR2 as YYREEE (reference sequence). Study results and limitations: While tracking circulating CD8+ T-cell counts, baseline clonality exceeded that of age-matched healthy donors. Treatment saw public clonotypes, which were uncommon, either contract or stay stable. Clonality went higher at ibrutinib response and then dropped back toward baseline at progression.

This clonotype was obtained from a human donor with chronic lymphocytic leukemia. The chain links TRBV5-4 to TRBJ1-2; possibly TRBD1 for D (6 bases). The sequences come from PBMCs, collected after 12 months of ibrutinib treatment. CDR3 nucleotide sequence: TGTGCCAGCAGCCCCAGGGGATTGCATGGCTACACCTTC. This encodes CASSPRGLHGYTF.